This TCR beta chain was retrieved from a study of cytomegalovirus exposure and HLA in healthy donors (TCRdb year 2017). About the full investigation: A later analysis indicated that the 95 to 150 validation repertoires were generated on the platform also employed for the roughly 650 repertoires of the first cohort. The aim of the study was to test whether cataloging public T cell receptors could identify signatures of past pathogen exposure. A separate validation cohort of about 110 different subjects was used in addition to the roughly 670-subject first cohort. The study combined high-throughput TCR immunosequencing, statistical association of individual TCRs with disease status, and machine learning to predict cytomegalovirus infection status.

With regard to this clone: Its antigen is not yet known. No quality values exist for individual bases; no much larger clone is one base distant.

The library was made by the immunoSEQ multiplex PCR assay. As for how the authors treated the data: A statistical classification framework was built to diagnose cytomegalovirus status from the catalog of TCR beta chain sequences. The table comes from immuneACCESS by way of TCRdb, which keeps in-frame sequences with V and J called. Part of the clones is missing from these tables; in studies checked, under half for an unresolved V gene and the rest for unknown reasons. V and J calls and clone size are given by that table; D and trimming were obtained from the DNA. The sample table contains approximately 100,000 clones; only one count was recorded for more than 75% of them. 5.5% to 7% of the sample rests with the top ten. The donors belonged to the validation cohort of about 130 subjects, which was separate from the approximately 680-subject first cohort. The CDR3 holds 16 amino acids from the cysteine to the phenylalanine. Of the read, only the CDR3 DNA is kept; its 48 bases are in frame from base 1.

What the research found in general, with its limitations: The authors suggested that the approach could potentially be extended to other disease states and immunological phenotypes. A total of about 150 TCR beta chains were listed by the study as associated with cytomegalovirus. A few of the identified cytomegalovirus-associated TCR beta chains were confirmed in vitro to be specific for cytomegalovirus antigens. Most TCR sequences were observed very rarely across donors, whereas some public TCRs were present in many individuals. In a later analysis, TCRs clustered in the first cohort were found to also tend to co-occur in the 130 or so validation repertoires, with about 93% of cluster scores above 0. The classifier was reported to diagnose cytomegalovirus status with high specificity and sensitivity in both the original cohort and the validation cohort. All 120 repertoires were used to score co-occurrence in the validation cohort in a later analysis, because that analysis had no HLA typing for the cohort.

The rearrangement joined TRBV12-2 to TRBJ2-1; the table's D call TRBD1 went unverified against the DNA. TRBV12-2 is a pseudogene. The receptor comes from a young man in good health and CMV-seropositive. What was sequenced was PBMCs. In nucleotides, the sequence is TGTGCAAGTCGCTTCCCTCCGACAGGGGAGGGCAATGAGCAGTTCTTC. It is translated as CASRFPPTGEGNEQFF.